This TCR beta chain came from a study of shared clonotypes between healthy human individuals. Study overall: Per donor, CD8 memory used one plate, CD8 naive used two, CD4 memory used three and CD4 naive used three.

Study findings and constraints: Donor scarcity curtailed the genetic and exposure-history diversity represented herein. The study found about 5% of naive CD4 clonotypes shared across a handful of donors.

V was cut by 5 bases and J by 5 bases, with 10 bases left in between. CDR3 length equals 12 residues. Germline-derived CDR1 and CDR2 are SEHNR and FQNEAQ (reference sequence). Only CD45RO-negative cells positively selected for CCR7 counted as naive CD8 cells, so terminally differentiated effector memory CD45RA+ cells were excluded. The study ran the assay at deep level. The assay was immunoSEQ multiplex PCR, and TCRdb's table has in-frame clones only and misses some. The sample records some 2.1 million clones, about 93% being singletons. Worth noting for this clone: Antigen: not known.

Sequenced input: naive CD8+ T cells from PBMCs. This chain links TRBV7-9 with TRBJ2-7; D is unclear. The TCR sequence derives from a man younger than 35 in good health. Some clones in this sample may be carry-over from other donors' samples. This CDR3 is CASSPPVHEQYF. The DNA for the CDR3 is TGTGCCAGCAGCCCGCCGGTCCACGAGCAGTACTTC. The entire variable domain, with the rest obtained from reference TRBV7-9 and TRBJ2-7, is as follows: DTGVSQNPRHKITKRGQNVTFRCDPISEHNRLYWYRQTLGQGPEFLTYFQNEAQLEKSRLLSDRFSAERPKGSFSTLEIQRTEQGDSAMYLCASSPPVHEQYFGPGTRLTVT.